A selection of T cell receptor beta chains follows, all from one sample in a study of CXCR3-negative and CXCR3-positive naive CD8 T cells. No DNA is given; TCRdb re-called the 5' RACE reads and lists each CDR3 protein once. This sample's table has 150,000 or so distinct CDR3 sequences. Sequenced sample: naive CXCR3+ CD8+ T cells from blood. Every receptor here comes from a human donor in good health. Some clones in this sample may be carry-over from other donors' samples. Both conserved end residues are part of each CDR3.

CDR3 length	J gene	V gene	CDR3 protein
16	TRBJ2-1	TRBV20-1	CSARDPTGGRYNEQFF
18	TRBJ2-1	TRBV7-9	CASSSTREPGQNYNEQFF
14	TRBJ2-5	TRBV3-1	CASSQDPRQETQYF
17	TRBJ1-6	TRBV9	CASSSIHTASYNSPLHF
16	TRBJ1-3	TRBV7-9	CASSYTLGPSGNTIYF
12	TRBJ2-1	TRBV7-2	CASSLVQGEQFF
15	TRBJ2-7	TRBV20-1	CSARDGLAGIYEQYF
15	TRBJ2-5	TRBV15	CATSISGTLQETQYF
17	TRBJ2-1	TRBV14	CASSQSRLAGPYNEQFF
13	TRBJ1-1	TRBV12-3/TRBV12-4	CASSLGLWTEAFF
13	TRBJ2-1	TRBV29-1	CSVSGSSYNEQFF
15	TRBJ2-1	TRBV9	CASSLGQGAWNEQFF
17	TRBJ1-2	TRBV24-1	CATSGRTERGVGYGYTF
14	TRBJ2-7	TRBV20-1	CSANGIPSSYEQYF
14	TRBJ2-7	TRBV12-3/TRBV12-4	CASSSDPSFGEQYF
15	TRBJ2-7	TRBV28	CASSFGTGTSYEQYF
14	TRBJ2-7	TRBV20-1	CSASGQTSVYEQYF
13	TRBJ1-1	TRBV11-2	CASSLVRDTEAFF
15	TRBJ2-3	TRBV4-1	CASSPKLAGARTQYF
15	TRBJ2-7	TRBV7-6	CASSSTSPSPYEQYF
15	TRBJ1-6	TRBV7-9	CASRGTDAYNSPLHF
15	TRBJ1-2	TRBV23-1	CASRRWGERGYGYTF
16	TRBJ2-2	TRBV2	CASSDSRDEYTGELFF
12	TRBJ1-1	TRBV20-1	CSAKPQGTEAFF
14	TRBJ2-7	TRBV20-1	CSAFTGISRYEQYF
14	TRBJ2-7	TRBV2	CASSVGRGSYEQYF
16	TRBJ2-7	TRBV12-3/TRBV12-4	CASRASGSTSEYEQYF
15	TRBJ2-1	TRBV20-1	CSAARRGGFYNEQFF
15	TRBJ1-5	TRBV11-2	CASSLSGDSYQPQHF
14	TRBJ2-7	TRBV7-9	CASSPPTGSYEQYF
13	TRBJ2-1	TRBV10-3	CAISESLGNEQFF
15	TRBJ2-1	TRBV20-1	CSARDVELSYNEQFF
14	TRBJ2-1	TRBV12-3/TRBV12-4	CASSFVATFNEQFF
15	TRBJ2-3	TRBV6-4	CASRGGAGSTDTQYF
15	TRBJ1-2	TRBV14	CASSQGSRGNYGYTF
16	TRBJ1-1	TRBV5-1	CASSPRDRNSNTEAFF
11	TRBJ1-1	TRBV29-1	CSGSENTEAFF
15	TRBJ1-4	TRBV28	CASSPQDREYEKLFF
13	TRBJ1-2	TRBV28	CASSPRVNYGYTF
15	TRBJ2-7	TRBV6-2/TRBV6-3	CASSSLGQVTYEQYF
16	TRBJ2-7	TRBV4-1	CASSPHRGTSSYEQYF
19	TRBJ2-3	TRBV4-1	CASSQEGLAGGTSTDTQYF
12	TRBJ2-1	TRBV28	CATSPGNNEQFF
15	TRBJ2-1	TRBV5-5	CASRPLGFPTQNEFF
16	TRBJ2-2	TRBV29-1	CSVELLTGGFTGELFF
17	TRBJ2-5	TRBV14	CASSQDSGGGALETQYF
13	TRBJ2-7	TRBV28	CASSVTGGNEQYF